These 27 T cell receptor beta chains were all obtained from the same sample, sequenced in a study of shared clonotypes between healthy human individuals (dated by TCRdb to the early 2020s). CD8 naive samples consisted of CD45RO-negative cells that were positively selected for CCR7, yielding a CD45RA+CCR7+ population without TemRA cells. Receptors were amplified or captured by the immunoSEQ multiplex PCR assay. TCRdb stores this immuneACCESS table with in-frame sequences only. Part of the clones is absent; in the studies checked, under half of the shortfall reflects unresolved V genes, and no reason is known for the rest. The sample includes some 800,000 clones, with about 92% observed a single time. The ten most abundant clones make up nearly 25% of the sample. Sequencing was done on a sample of naive CD8+ T cells sorted from blood. Explained via the paper, the cell subset or site label denotes: CD45RA+CCR7+. These receptors all stem from a man younger than 40 in good health.

The chain recombines TRBV7-9 with TRBJ1-5; the D gene is possibly TRBD1 (6 bases). Germline assignment: CDR1 SEHNR and CDR2 FQNEAQ (reference sequence). The length of the CDR3 is 17 residues. V lost 4 bases and J 3 bases, leaving 19 bases between the germline ends. This CDR3 reads CASSSGTPVTANQPQHF. As DNA, the CDR3 is TGTGCCAGCAGCTCGGGGACACCGGTAACGGCCAATCAGCCCCAGCATTTT.

The chain carries TRBV30 and TRBJ2-1, with TRBD1 matching 7 bases. The CDR3 consists of 14 residues. Germline CDR1 and CDR2: GTSNPN and SVGIG (reference sequence). V shed 4 bases, J shed 6 bases, and the junction held 9 bases outside the gene matches. The CDR3 here is CAWNVGTVSNEQFF. The CDR3 coding sequence is TGTGCCTGGAACGTCGGGACAGTAAGCAATGAGCAGTTCTTC.

The CDR3: CASSGERAGVDLEQYF. In nucleotides, the CDR3 is TGCGCCAGCAGCGGGGAACGAGCGGGTGTGGATTTGGAGCAGTACTTC. The chain employs TRBV5-1 and TRBJ2-7; a possible D gene is TRBD2 (6 bases). V lost 4 bases and J 7 bases, leaving 24 bases between the germline ends. Looked up from germline, CDR1 is SGHRS and CDR2 is YFSETQ. The CDR3 runs 16 residues. The entire variable domain, with the rest obtained from reference TRBV5-1 and TRBJ2-7, is as follows: KAGVTQTPRYLIKTRGQQVTLSCSPISGHRSVSWYQQTPGQGLQFLFEYFSETQRNKGNFPGRFSGRQFSNSRSEMNVSTLELGDSALYLCASSGERAGVDLEQYFGPGTRLTVT.

CDR3 in amino acids: CASSLGTRPDTQYF. Here the CDR3 DNA reads TGTGCCAGCAGCTTGGGGACCCGTCCAGATACGCAGTATTTT. The chain joins TRBV7-3 to TRBJ2-3; D may match TRBD1 or TRBD2 (5 bases each). CDR1 is SGHTA, CDR2 FQGTGA, per germline. The ends were cut back, 3 bases at V and 4 bases at J, with 11 bases in the middle. The CDR3 has 14 amino acids.

The genes are TRBV2 and TRBJ2-6; 7 bases are a match to TRBD1. CDR1 SNHLY and CDR2 FYNNEI come from the germline V gene. The CDR3 runs to 16 residues. Trimming at V came to 10 bases and at J to 2 bases, leaving 11 bases not matched to a gene. CDR3 amino acids: CANLDRDETGANVLTF. DNA of the CDR3: TGTGCCAACTTAGACAGGGATGAAACTGGGGCCAACGTCCTGACTTTC.

This sequence joins TRBV14 and TRBJ2-1, with D hard to call. Trimming took off 5 bases at V and 3 bases at J, with 11 bases between the two ends. Germline-derived CDR1 and CDR2 are SGHDN and FVKESK. CDR3 size: 14 residues. As DNA, the CDR3 is TGTGCCAGCAGCGCCGCGCAGTACTACAATGAGCAGTTCTTC. This sequence encodes CASSAAQYYNEQFF. Together with reference TRBV14 and TRBJ2-1, the CDR3 gives the full variable domain: EAGVTQFPSHSVIEKGQTVTLRCDPISGHDNLYWYRRVMGKEIKFLLHFVKESKQDESGMPNNRFLAERTGGTYSTLKVQPAELEDSGVYFCASSAAQYYNEQFFGPGTRLTVL.

This chain connects TRBV6-1 to TRBJ1-4; TRBD1 might be the D (5 bases). Germline V lookup: CDR1 MNHNS, CDR2 SASEGT. CDR3 length: 14 amino acids. V lost 2 bases and J 5 bases, leaving 9 bases between the germline ends. CDR3 protein: CASSERQYNEKLFF. CDR3 DNA sequence: TGTGCCAGCAGTGAACGACAGTACAATGAAAAACTGTTTTTT.

The chain is built from TRBV4-3 and TRBJ2-7; TRBD1 aligns across 9 bases. In germline, CDR1 is LGHNA, CDR2 YSLEER. V gave up 0 bases and J gave up 2 bases; unmatched junction bases: 5. The CDR3 totals 16 residues. The CDR3 sequence: CASSQERDRATYEQYF. The CDR3 DNA is TGCGCCAGCAGCCAAGAACGGGACAGGGCCACCTACGAGCAGTACTTC.

The V and J genes are TRBV7-2 and TRBJ2-7, with D tentatively TRBD1 (5 bases). Between the trimmed V and J ends, which lost 5 bases and 5 bases, there was a span of 10 bases. From germline, CDR1 is SGHTA and CDR2 FQGNSA. The CDR3 contains 12 residues. In DNA, the CDR3 is TGTGCCAGCAGCCTCCTGGGGCACGAGCAGTACTTC. This gives the protein CASSLLGHEQYF.

This chain uses TRBV6-6 with TRBJ2-1; 7 bases match TRBD1. V shed 6 bases, J shed 3 bases, and the junction held 8 bases outside the gene matches. Germline V gives CDR1 MNHNY, CDR2 SVGAGI (reference sequence). There are 15 residues in the CDR3. CDR3 nucleotide sequence: TGTGCCAGCAGCCCCAGGCAGGGGGTCTACAATGAGCAGTTCTTC. It yields the protein CASSPRQGVYNEQFF.

The gene calls are TRBV4-3 and TRBJ2-7, with D perhaps given as TRBD1 or TRBD2 (5 bases each). This CDR3 region has 15 residues. V dropped 0 bases and J dropped 2 bases, with 11 bases sitting between them. Germline V CDR1 and CDR2: LGHNA, YSLEER. CDR3 amino acids: CASSQEFGGTYEQYF. CDR3 sequence (DNA): TGCGCCAGCAGCCAAGAATTTGGGGGAACCTACGAGCAGTACTTC.

This chain connects TRBV4-1 to TRBJ2-3; D is unresolved. Germline CDR1 and CDR2: MGHRA and YSYEKL. The CDR3 totals 15 residues. V was clipped by 0 bases and J by 6 bases, with 13 bases between them. CDR3 bases: TGCGCCAGCAGCCAAGAATGGGCCATCAGGGATACGCAGTATTTT. Translation gives CASSQEWAIRDTQYF.

This chain joins TRBV7-9 and TRBJ2-3; D is unclear. Germline lookup yields CDR1 SEHNR and CDR2 FQNEAQ (reference sequence). The CDR3 consists of 16 residues. V was shortened by 0 bases and J by 9 bases, with 19 bases between the two germline ends. The CDR3 loop is CASSLALDPRVGTQYF. CDR3 nucleotides: TGTGCCAGCAGCTTAGCTCTGGACCCAAGAGTTGGGACGCAGTATTTT.

J is TRBJ2-5 and V is TRBV29-1, with a tentative D call TRBD2 (5 bases). The V gene's germline CDR1 is SQVTM and CDR2 ANQGSEA. The CDR3 contains 12 residues. Trimming shortened V by 3 bases and J by 3 bases, and 8 bases separated the two germline ends. The CDR3 nucleotides are TGCAGCGTTGAGGGAGATAAAGAGACCCAGTACTTC. Amino acids: CSVEGDKETQYF.

The chain employs TRBV30 and TRBJ1-4; D uncertain. This CDR3 has 12 residues. The germline V gene has CDR1 GTSNPN and CDR2 SVGIG (reference sequence). V lost 3 bases, J lost 4 bases, and 6 bases lay in between. CDR3 bases: TGTGCCTGGAGCCCAAGTAATGAAAAACTGTTTTTT. Translating gives CAWSPSNEKLFF. The full variable domain, with the rest looked up from reference TRBV30 and TRBJ1-4, is SQTIHQWPATLVQPVGSPLSLECTVEGTSNPNLYWYRQAAGRGLQLLFYSVGIGQISSEVPQNLSASRPQDRQFILSSKKLLLSDSGFYLCAWSPSNEKLFFGSGTQLSVL.

The table lists this clone with a few counts. CDR3 protein: CASRQGGEKLFF. CDR3 DNA: TGTGCCAGCCGGCAGGGGGGTGAAAAACTGTTTTTT. The V gene is TRBV2, the J gene TRBJ1-4; 7 nucleotides line up with TRBD1. V lost 8 bases to trimming and J lost 7 bases; unmatched junction nucleotides: 4. The germline V gene encodes CDR1 SNHLY and CDR2 FYNNEI. The CDR3 extends over 12 amino acids.

The chain employs TRBV11-2 and TRBJ2-5; D gene ambiguous. The length of the CDR3 is 14 residues. V lost 3 bases, J lost 5 bases, and 13 bases lay in between. CDR1 is SGHAT and CDR2 is FQNNGV in the germline V gene. The CDR3 sequence: CASSFLSGGETQYF. The CDR3 DNA reads TGTGCCAGCAGCTTCCTATCCGGTGGGGAGACCCAGTACTTC.

The chain recombines TRBV11-2 with TRBJ2-7, with D perhaps matching TRBD1 (6 bases). V was shortened by 7 bases and J by 7 bases, with 20 bases between the two germline ends. CDR1 SGHAT and CDR2 FQNNGV come from the germline V gene. The CDR3 length is 14 residues. The CDR3 DNA follows: TGTGCCAGCACCCCTGGTTGGGGGCCGCATGAGCAGTACTTC. Translated, it gives CASTPGWGPHEQYF. The whole variable domain, remainder taken from reference TRBV11-2 and TRBJ2-7, is EAGVAQSPRYKIIEKRQSVAFWCNPISGHATLYWYQQILGQGPKLLIQFQNNGVVDDSQLPKDRFSAERLKGVDSTLKIQPAKLEDSAVYLCASTPGWGPHEQYFGPGTRLTVT.

This sequence joins TRBV19 and TRBJ1-2, with 11 bases fitting TRBD1. V trimming: 3 bases; J trimming: 8 bases; junction bases outside the gene matches: 2. The CDR3 totals 13 residues. The germline V gene encodes CDR1 LNHDA and CDR2 SQIVND (reference sequence). The CDR3 sequence: CASSIGTGGGYTF. CDR3 nucleotide sequence: TGTGCCAGTAGTATCGGGACAGGGGGAGGCTACACCTTC.

The chain couples TRBV27 to TRBJ2-1; 7 nucleotides align to TRBD2. This CDR3 contains 16 residues. The germline V gene encodes CDR1 MNHEY and CDR2 SMNVEV (reference sequence). J lost 5 bases, V lost 5 bases, and 12 bases had no gene match. DNA of the CDR3: TGTGCCAGCAGTGCGAGAACACTAGCGAACCACAATGAGCAGTTCTTC. The encoded protein is CASSARTLANHNEQFF.

This chain uses TRBV27 with TRBJ2-1; D ambiguous. V was pared by 3 bases and J by 5 bases, with 5 bases between. This CDR3 region has 12 residues. Looked up from germline, CDR1 is MNHEY and CDR2 is SMNVEV (reference sequence). CDR3 sequence reads: CASSLNNNEQFF. The CDR3 DNA reads TGTGCCAGCAGTTTGAACAACAATGAGCAGTTCTTC.

The rearrangement links TRBV2 to TRBJ1-4; D uncertain. Germline-derived CDR1 and CDR2 are SNHLY and FYNNEI. Trimming removed 5 bases from V and 4 bases from J, with 14 bases in between. This CDR3 spans 15 amino acids. The CDR3 bases are TGTGCCAGCAGTTGGAGGTCTGGGAATAATGAAAAACTGTTTTTT. This encodes CASSWRSGNNEKLFF.

This chain links TRBV27 with TRBJ2-1, with a weak D call TRBD1 (5 bases). This CDR3 spans 16 amino acids. The germline V gene has CDR1 MNHEY and CDR2 SMNVEV (reference sequence). Trimming removed 5 bases from V and 2 bases from J, with 16 bases in between. As DNA, the CDR3 is TGTGCCAGCAGTCCCCTACTGACAGTTACCTACAATGAGCAGTTCTTC. Protein product: CASSPLLTVTYNEQFF.

In the case of this clone: The junction departs from germline at one end; a sequencing error may be responsible. This sequence joins TRBV7-7 and TRBJ2-1; 7 bases are shared with TRBD2. Germline CDR1 is SSHAT and CDR2 is FNYEAQ (reference sequence). The CDR3 runs to 14 residues. The CDR3 DNA sequence: TGTGCTAGCAGCCCGGGGGAGGGGAGCTATGAGCAGTTCTTC. Encoded protein: CASSPGEGSYEQFF.

The chain carries TRBV5-4 and TRBJ2-5; 7 nucleotides match TRBD1. V dropped 3 bases and J dropped 5; count of bases not matched to a gene: 7. Germline V lookup: CDR1 SGHNT, CDR2 YYREEE (reference sequence). The CDR3 has 14 amino acids. CDR3 loop: CASSSQGTGETQYF. In DNA, the CDR3 is TGTGCCAGCAGCTCACAGGGGACCGGGGAGACCCAGTACTTC.

This chain uses TRBV7-3 with TRBJ2-3, with D unclear. The germline V gene encodes CDR1 SGHTA and CDR2 FQGTGA. This CDR3 is built from 18 residues. Trimming took off 1 base at V and 2 bases at J, with 19 bases between the two ends. The CDR3 spells CASSLNPRAETTTDTQYF. DNA for the CDR3: TGTGCCAGCAGCTTAAATCCCAGAGCCGAGACCACCACAGATACGCAGTATTTT.

The rearrangement links TRBV19 to TRBJ2-7; 10 positions match TRBD1. This CDR3 has 14 residues. Losses at the gene ends were 5 bases for V and 2 bases for J; bases not matched to a gene: 3. CDR1 is LNHDA and CDR2 is SQIVND in the germline V gene (reference sequence). This chain's CDR3 is CASSLGTGAYEQYF. The CDR3 coding sequence is TGTGCCAGTAGTCTCGGGACAGGGGCCTACGAGCAGTACTTC.